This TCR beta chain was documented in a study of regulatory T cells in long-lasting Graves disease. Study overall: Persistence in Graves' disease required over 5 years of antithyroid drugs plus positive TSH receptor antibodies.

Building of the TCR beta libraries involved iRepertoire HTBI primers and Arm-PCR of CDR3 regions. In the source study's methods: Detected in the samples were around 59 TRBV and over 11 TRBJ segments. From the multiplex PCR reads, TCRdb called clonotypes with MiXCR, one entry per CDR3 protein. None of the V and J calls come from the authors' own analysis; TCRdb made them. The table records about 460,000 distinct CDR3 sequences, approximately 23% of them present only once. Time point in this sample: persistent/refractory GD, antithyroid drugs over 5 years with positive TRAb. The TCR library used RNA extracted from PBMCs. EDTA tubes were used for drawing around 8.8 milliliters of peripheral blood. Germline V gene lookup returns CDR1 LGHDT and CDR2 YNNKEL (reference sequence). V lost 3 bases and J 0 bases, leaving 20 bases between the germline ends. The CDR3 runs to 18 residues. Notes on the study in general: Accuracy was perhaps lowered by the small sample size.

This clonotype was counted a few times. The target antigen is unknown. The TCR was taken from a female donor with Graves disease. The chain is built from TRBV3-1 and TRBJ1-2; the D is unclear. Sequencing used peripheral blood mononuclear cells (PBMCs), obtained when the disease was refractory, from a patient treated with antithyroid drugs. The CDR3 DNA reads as TGTGCCAGCAGCCATGCAAACTTACGACCCGAAACTAACTATGGCTACACCTTC. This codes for CASSHANLRPETNYGYTF.